This T cell receptor (beta chain) was recovered during a study of beta chain features in type 1 diabetes. The CDR3 is made up of 16 amino acids. CDR1 LGHNA and CDR2 YSLEER come from the germline V gene. Trimming stripped 1 base from V and 4 bases from J, with 17 bases between. Expressed TCRB transcripts were sequenced because the isolated RNA had all been reverse transcribed beforehand. Method: immunoSEQ multiplex PCR; TCRdb's copy keeps in-frame clones and lacks some. The table has a few hundred thousand clones, more than 11% seen once; the top ten hold roughly 0.033%. The sequence was obtained from a man aged 25 to 40 in good health. This rearrangement joins TRBV4-3 to TRBJ2-7; D uncertain. Sequenced: naive CD4+ T cells from blood. In DNA form, the CDR3 reads TGCGCCAGCAGCCAAGGAACCGGGCGCCGTGATTACGAGCAGTACTTC. This translates into CASSQGTGRRDYEQYF.